This TCR beta chain was identified during a study of tumor-infiltrating lymphocytes in primary liver carcinoma. Production of TCR beta cDNA used around 0.45 ug total RNA together with a constant-region primer. For TCR beta, libraries were produced by three nested multiplex PCR rounds using slightly modified ARM-PCR. With TRBV1-TRBV30 forward primers and a C-beta reverse primer, the first two PCR rounds were run for 10 cycles each. TCRdb reprocessed the multiplex PCR reads via MiXCR and lists one record per CDR3 protein. In the table there are 300,000 to 400,000 distinct CDR3 sequences, around three fifths of which are singletons. Details on this clonotype: Its antigen is not identified. A much bigger clone sits one base away, suggesting this may be a read error.

Study-level results: Relative to tumor region pairs, the tumor-adjacent and tumor-blood pairs showed overlap that was lower.

The CDR3 extends over 18 amino acids. Germline V CDR1 and CDR2: MNHNS, SASEGT. Blood RNA originated from unsorted whole blood, with germline DNA additionally extracted. Roughly 4.4 milliliters of peripheral blood were gathered ahead of the operation. The gene calls are TRBV6-1 and TRBJ2-5; 8 bases match TRBD2. This clonotype was obtained from a man aged 40-55 years with primary liver carcinoma and hepatitis B virus infection. The sequenced sample consisted of peripheral blood. CDR3 DNA: TGTGCCAACAGTAAACTCTTCGCGACTAGCGCCTGGGGAGAGACCCAGTACTTC. Protein: CANSKLFATSAWGETQYF.